This passage covers 13 T cell receptor beta chains from one sample sequenced in a study of beta chain features in type 1 diabetes. These receptors have no identified antigens. Notes on the study in general: Significant though moderate, a shortening of TCRB CDR3s appeared in all four CD4+ subsets of Type 1 diabetes patients.

Investigators reverse transcribed all isolated RNA, so they sequenced expressed TCRB transcripts. Produced via immunoSEQ multiplex PCR; TCRdb's table is partial and in-frame only. The sample lists 300,000 to 350,000 clones; 9.3% were seen once. Sequencing input: central memory CD4+ T cells from blood. These receptor sequences come from a man aged 25 to 40 with type 1 diabetes.

The gene calls are TRBV2 and TRBJ2-5; possible D gene TRBD2, 6 bases. Germline assignment: CDR1 SNHLY and CDR2 FYNNEI. V lost 8 bases to trimming and J lost 0 bases, with 13 bases between them. The CDR3 is made up of 14 amino acids. The CDR3 region is CASGKGLHQETQYF. In DNA form, the CDR3 reads TGTGCCAGCGGAAAGGGACTCCACCAAGAGACCCAGTACTTC.

This clone was detected only a few times. The chain is built from TRBV2 and TRBJ2-3; TRBD2 is a possible D gene (5 bases). V was trimmed by 7 bases and J by 0 bases, leaving 11 bases between them. CDR1 and CDR2 from the germline V gene are SNHLY and FYNNEI. There are 14 residues in the CDR3. CDR3: CASNRDWSTDTQYF. The CDR3 coding sequence is TGTGCCAGCAATCGGGATTGGAGCACAGATACGCAGTATTTT. Full variable domain (outside the CDR3, taken from reference TRBV2 and TRBJ2-3): EPEVTQTPSHQVTQMGQEVILRCVPISNHLYFYWYRQILGQKVEFLVSFYNNEISEKSEIFDDQFSVERPDGSNFTLKIRSTKLEDSAMYFCASNRDWSTDTQYFGPGTRLTVL.

The CDR3 spells CASSLALTSGGAISTDTQYF. The CDR3 nucleotides are TGTGCCAGCAGCTTGGCTCTGACTAGCGGGGGGGCGATTAGCACAGATACGCAGTATTTT. The chain combines TRBV5-4 with TRBJ2-3; 14 bases map to TRBD2. The ends lost 0 bases at V and 0 bases at J; junction bases unmatched: 9. Germline CDR1 is SGHNT and CDR2 is YYREEE (reference sequence). The CDR3 covers 20 residues.

A few counts support this clone. This sequence joins TRBV27 and TRBJ2-3; 8 bases are a match to TRBD1. The CDR3 spans 15 residues. V lost 6 bases to trimming and J lost 5 bases; unmatched junction nucleotides: 10. Germline-derived CDR1 and CDR2 are MNHEY and SMNVEV (reference sequence). CDR3 bases: TGTGCCAGCAGCCATATAGGACAGGGCGAAGATACGCAGTATTTT. Amino acids: CASSHIGQGEDTQYF.

DNA of the CDR3: TGTGCCAGCAGCTTAGAGGACAGTTTTTATGGCTACACCTTC. This codes for CASSLEDSFYGYTF. The V gene is TRBV11-2, the J gene TRBJ1-2; maybe TRBD1 (6 bases). Looked up from germline, CDR1 is SGHAT and CDR2 is FQNNGV. The germline V and J ends were trimmed by 0 bases and 5 bases, with 10 bases remaining between them. This CDR3 spans 14 amino acids.

This clone was seen only a few times. The rearrangement uses TRBV28 and TRBJ2-3, with 11 bases that match TRBD2. Trimming cost V 4 bases and J 6 bases; bases outside gene matches: 6. CDR1 MDHEN and CDR2 SYDVKM come from the germline V gene. There are 15 residues in the CDR3. The CDR3, as DNA: TGTGCCAGCAGTTCACCTAGCGGGGGGTGGGATACGCAGTATTTT. Amino acid sequence: CASSSPSGGWDTQYF.

The rearrangement links TRBV4-3 to TRBJ2-1; TRBD2 matches 9 bases. Germline values: CDR1 LGHNA, CDR2 YSLEER. The CDR3 runs to 16 residues. Trimming removed 1 base from V and 7 bases from J; junction bases left unmatched: 8. CDR3 region: CASSQGGSGGSNEQFF. The CDR3 nucleotides are TGCGCCAGCAGCCAAGGGGGTAGCGGGGGTAGTAATGAGCAGTTCTTC.

This clone was seen only a few times. V is TRBV29-1 and J is TRBJ1-2; no reliable D call. The CDR3 consists of 12 residues. CDR1 and CDR2 (germline): SQVTM, ANQGSEA. V shed 6 bases and J shed 0 bases, with 8 bases lying between them. CDR3 protein: CSVHGPNYGYTF. The CDR3 coding sequence is TGCAGCGTCCACGGTCCTAACTATGGCTACACCTTC.

This clone turned up a few times. The V gene is TRBV7-8, the J gene TRBJ2-5, with a weak D call TRBD2 (5 bases). There are 13 residues in the CDR3. From germline, CDR1 is SGHVS and CDR2 FQNEAQ. Between the trimmed V and J ends, which lost 8 bases and 3 bases, there was a span of 13 bases. The CDR3 spells CASAWQREETQYF. In nucleotides, the CDR3 is TGTGCCAGCGCATGGCAGAGGGAAGAGACCCAGTACTTC.

The genes are TRBV29-1 and TRBJ1-1; the D gene is possibly TRBD1 (6 bases). Germline loops: CDR1 SQVTM, CDR2 ANQGSEA. This CDR3 region has 12 residues. V dropped 7 bases and J dropped 5 bases, with 14 bases sitting between them. CDR3 sequence: CSAEGVGTEAFF. The CDR3 DNA reads TGCAGCGCTGAGGGGGTTGGAACTGAAGCTTTCTTT.

This clone was seen more than once but under ten times. The rearrangement links TRBV18 to TRBJ2-7; D is perhaps TRBD1 (5 bases). Germline V gene data show CDR1 as KGHSH and CDR2 as LQKENI. This CDR3 region has 15 residues. Trimming shortened V by 3 bases and J by 1 base, and 13 bases separated the two germline ends. In nucleotides, the CDR3 is TGTGCCAGCTCACCCCAAGAGACAGCTTCCTACGAGCAGTACTTC. This codes for CASSPQETASYEQYF.

This clone was seen at least ten times. This rearrangement joins TRBV27 to TRBJ1-5, with D maybe TRBD1 (5 bases). V dropped 5 bases and J dropped 3 bases, with 11 bases sitting between them. CDR1 and CDR2 (germline): MNHEY, SMNVEV (reference sequence). This CDR3 is 14 amino acids long. The CDR3 nucleotides read TGTGCCAGCAGTACCCGGGGCCCCAATCAGCCCCAGCATTTT. Translation gives CASSTRGPNQPQHF.

The rearrangement joins TRBV10-2 to TRBJ2-1; TRBD2 is a possible D gene (5 bases). The CDR3 is 15 amino acids. The V and J ends lost 1 base and 0 bases respectively, with 7 bases between them. The germline V gene has CDR1 WSHSY and CDR2 SAAADI. This chain's CDR3 is CASSEWLASYNEQFF. The CDR3 coding sequence is TGCGCCAGCAGTGAGTGGCTAGCCTCCTACAATGAGCAGTTCTTC.